This T cell receptor beta chain stems from a study of T cell responses to AZD1222 COVID-19 vaccine. Study-level background: Analyses pooled second doses at about 4 or about 12 weeks. Overall study results and limits: With dominance at 160-218 and 743-854, vaccine-associated CD4 TCRs spanned spike.

Produced via immunoSEQ multiplex PCR; TCRdb's table is partial and in-frame only. The repertoire holds about 130,000 clones, with 85% to 95% as singletons. On this clone itself: Antigen unknown.

The CDR3 length is 15 residues. V dropped 0 bases and J dropped 2 bases, with 11 bases sitting between them. The germline gives CDR1 SGHRS, CDR2 YFSETQ. The TCR sequence derives from an adult in good health. The material sequenced was peripheral blood, taken on day 0 of AZD1222 vaccination. The chain has TRBV5-1 and TRBJ2-5; D possibly corresponds to TRBD1 (5 bases). The CDR3 DNA follows: TGCGCCAGCAGCTTGGGCCAGGGAACACAAGAGACCCAGTACTTC. Translating gives CASSLGQGTQETQYF. The complete variable domain, with remaining parts taken from reference TRBV5-1 and TRBJ2-5, reads KAGVTQTPRYLIKTRGQQVTLSCSPISGHRSVSWYQQTPGQGLQFLFEYFSETQRNKGNFPGRFSGRQFSNSRSEMNVSTLELGDSALYLCASSLGQGTQETQYFGPGTRLLVL.